This T cell receptor (beta chain) stems from a study of T cells after yellow fever vaccination. Study outcomes and limitations: Most primary-vaccination clones reappeared after the booster (around 95% CD4, about 88% CD8).

Generation of TCR cDNA used 5'RACE template switching (which added a universal primer site and UMIs). TCRdb recomputed calls from the 5' RACE reads with MiXCR, one row per CDR3 protein. The table has approximately 550,000 distinct CDR3 sequences, approximately 13% seen once. Notes on this clonotype: Its antigen is not known.

The CDR3 runs to 15 residues. Trimming cost V 6 bases and J 9 bases; bases outside gene matches: 7. Sequencing used PBMCs, obtained on the day of the yellow fever booster vaccination. The receptor comes from a man in his thirties or forties who received the YFV17D yellow fever vaccine. This chain uses TRBV12-3 or TRBV12-4 with TRBJ2-4; 14 bases are a match to TRBD2. The CDR3, as DNA: TGTGCCAGCAGCCAGGGGACTAGCGGGAGAACCATTCAGTACTTC. Translating gives CASSQGTSGRTIQYF.